This TCR beta chain derives from a study of PD-1 blockade in mismatch repair-deficient tumors. Study background: All were previously treated, progressing patients with about twelve mismatch repair-deficient cancer types.

The protocol was immunoSEQ multiplex PCR, while the TCRdb copy is restricted to in-frame clones and leaves out a portion. The sample has around 39,000 clones, approximately 83% seen once. Mismatch repair deficiency was confirmed in all patients, by PCR or immunohistochemistry. This CDR3 has 12 amino acids. The germline V and J ends were trimmed by 3 bases and 8 bases, with 8 bases remaining between them. Per germline, CDR1 SGHVS and CDR2 FQNEAQ. The rearrangement uses TRBV7-8 and TRBJ2-1; D is unclear. The material sequenced was PBMCs, taken roughly nine months after starting pembrolizumab. This receptor was identified in an adult with mismatch repair-deficient cancer. The DNA of the CDR3 is TGTGCCAGCAGCTTGTTGAGGTATGAGCAGTTCTTC. It specifies CASSLLRYEQFF.